Below, 10 T cell receptor beta chains from the same sample are listed, as sequenced in a study of pediatric ulcerative colitis. Profiling relied on immunoSEQ multiplex PCR, and the TCRdb table lists in-frame clones only, not all of them. In the table there are 55,000 to 80,000 clones, 77% of which are singletons. The sequenced sample was blood. The receptors shown here come from a boy between 10 and 17 years old with moderate ulcerative colitis.

This clone was seen a few times. CDR3 bases: TGTGCCAGTACCTCAGGGATGGTTCAGCCCCAGCATTTT. This codes for CASTSGMVQPQHF. The chain employs TRBV19 and TRBJ1-5; D may be TRBD1 (5 bases). Germline loops: CDR1 LNHDA, CDR2 SQIVND (reference sequence). The CDR3 runs 13 residues. V was trimmed by 7 bases and J by 6 bases, leaving 13 bases between them. Full variable domain (missing parts from reference TRBV19 and TRBJ1-5): DGGITQSPKYLFRKEGQNVTLSCEQNLNHDAMYWYRQDPGQGLRLIYYSQIVNDFQKGDIAEGYSVSREKKESFPLTVTSAQKNPTAFYLCASTSGMVQPQHFGDGTRLSIL.

The chain has TRBV2 and TRBJ2-2; D gene uncertain. Germline V lookup: CDR1 SNHLY, CDR2 FYNNEI. V dropped 8 bases and J dropped 0 bases, with 10 bases sitting between them. This CDR3 is 14 amino acids long. CDR3: CASGRSANTGELFF. In nucleotides, the CDR3 is TGTGCCAGCGGGCGATCCGCGAACACCGGGGAGCTGTTTTTT.

This clone was observed once. The chain carries TRBV18 and TRBJ1-5; possibly TRBD1 for D (5 bases). The CDR3 loop spans 13 amino acids. Germline CDR1 reads KGHSH; CDR2 reads LQKENI. V was pared by 3 bases and J by 5 bases, with 8 bases between. The DNA for the CDR3 is TGTGCCAGCTCACCGAGCAGGGATCAGCCCCAGCATTTT. Its translation is CASSPSRDQPQHF.

The chain couples TRBV5-1 to TRBJ2-1; 8 nucleotides agree with TRBD2. The junction had 11 bases not matched to a gene; V was cut back by 1 base and J by 5 bases. The length of the CDR3 is 17 residues. The germline V gene encodes CDR1 SGHRS and CDR2 YFSETQ. The CDR3 DNA follows: TGCGCCAGCAGCTTGCCTACCGGGACTAGGCAAAACAATGAGCAGTTCTTC. Residues: CASSLPTGTRQNNEQFF. The full variable domain, its missing parts supplied by reference TRBV5-1 and TRBJ2-1, is KAGVTQTPRYLIKTRGQQVTLSCSPISGHRSVSWYQQTPGQGLQFLFEYFSETQRNKGNFPGRFSGRQFSNSRSEMNVSTLELGDSALYLCASSLPTGTRQNNEQFFGPGTRLTVL.

The gene calls are TRBV11-2 and TRBJ2-5; the D call may be TRBD1 or TRBD2 (5 bases each). This CDR3 comprises 14 residues. With 5 bases removed from V and 5 bases from J, the gap between germline ends came to 15 bases. The germline V gene encodes CDR1 SGHAT and CDR2 FQNNGV. The CDR3 coding sequence is TGTGCCAGCAGCCCCTTGGTAGGGGACGAGACCCAGTACTTC. Translated: CASSPLVGDETQYF.

The CDR3 coding sequence is TGTGCCTGGAGTAGGGCAGGGACTTACACTGAAGCTTTCTTT. As protein: CAWSRAGTYTEAFF. The chain combines TRBV30 with TRBJ1-1, with D perhaps TRBD1 (5 bases). Trimming removed 2 bases from V and 3 bases from J, with 13 bases in between. Germline lookup yields CDR1 GTSNPN and CDR2 SVGIG (reference sequence). The CDR3 is 14 residues long.

The J gene is TRBJ1-2, the V gene TRBV6-5; D unclear. CDR1 MNHEY and CDR2 SVGAGI come from the germline V gene. The CDR3 sequence is 12 residues long. The ends were cut back, 5 bases at V and 2 bases at J, with 6 bases in the middle. The CDR3 region has the DNA TGTGCCAGCAGTCGGAAGAACTATGGCTACACCTTC. Translated: CASSRKNYGYTF.

V gene TRBV19 combines with J gene TRBJ1-5; D is possibly TRBD1 (5 bases). This CDR3 comprises 20 residues. Germline CDR1 and CDR2: LNHDA and SQIVND (reference sequence). Between the trimmed V and J ends, which lost 3 bases and 2 bases, there was a span of 26 bases. This CDR3 reads CASSIGSGQGGGLGNQPQHF. The DNA of the CDR3 is TGTGCCAGTAGTATTGGGTCGGGGCAGGGAGGAGGGCTGGGCAATCAGCCCCAGCATTTT. Supplemented by reference TRBV19 and TRBJ1-5, the full variable domain reads DGGITQSPKYLFRKEGQNVTLSCEQNLNHDAMYWYRQDPGQGLRLIYYSQIVNDFQKGDIAEGYSVSREKKESFPLTVTSAQKNPTAFYLCASSIGSGQGGGLGNQPQHFGDGTRLSIL.

V is TRBV6-5 and J is TRBJ2-1; D possibly corresponds to TRBD2 (5 bases). Germline loops: CDR1 MNHEY, CDR2 SVGAGI. The CDR3 runs 16 residues. V was clipped by 3 bases and J by 4 bases, with 16 bases between them. CDR3 protein: CASSYRGPSTYNEQFF. DNA for the CDR3: TGTGCCAGCAGTTATAGAGGGCCGAGCACGTACAATGAGCAGTTCTTC.

This chain connects TRBV12-5 to TRBJ2-7, with a tentative D call TRBD1 (6 bases). CDR1 is LGHNT and CDR2 is FRNRAP in the germline V gene. V shed 1 base and J shed 3 bases, with 10 bases lying between them. The CDR3 loop spans 14 amino acids. The CDR3 DNA follows: TGTGCTAGTGGTTTGGCACAGGGTAGCTACGAGCAGTACTTC. As protein: CASGLAQGSYEQYF.